Below, 31 T cell receptor beta chains from the same sample are listed, as sequenced in a study of blood T cells in healthy people across ages. The second PCR ran roughly 6 to 11 cycles with a sample-barcoded 5' primer and J-beta primers. One entry per CDR3 protein, called by TCRdb with MiXCR from the 5' RACE reads. The repertoire includes more than 700,000 distinct CDR3 sequences, around 45% of them detected once, and around 18% sits in the top ten. Sequenced sample: blood. These receptors all stem from a man aged 80 or over in good health.

This chain joins TRBV5-1 and TRBJ2-5, with D unresolved. CDR1 is SGHRS and CDR2 is YFSETQ in the germline V gene. V lost 2 bases to trimming and J lost 11 bases, with 25 bases between them. The CDR3 totals 16 residues. The CDR3 bases are TGCGCCAGCAGCTTTATCACCGGGCCCACAAACAATGAGCAGTACTTC. Its protein is CASSFITGPTNNEQYF.

The CDR3 DNA reads as TGTGCCAGCAGTGAAGGGGACTTCCATCAGCCCCAGCATTTT. This encodes CASSEGDFHQPQHF. The gene calls are TRBV2 and TRBJ1-5, with D maybe TRBD1 (5 bases). Germline CDR1 reads SNHLY; CDR2 reads FYNNEI. Deletions cut 1 base from V and 5 bases from J, with 9 bases between. This CDR3 region has 14 residues.

This chain connects TRBV15 to TRBJ2-3; 8 positions agree with TRBD2. Germline V gives CDR1 LNHNV, CDR2 YYDKDF (reference sequence). Unmatched junction bases numbered 3, after V lost 4 bases and J lost 3 bases. This CDR3 comprises 14 residues. The CDR3 is CATSIGRDTDTQYF. The CDR3 coding sequence is TGTGCCACCAGCATCGGGAGGGATACAGATACGCAGTATTTT. The complete variable domain, with remaining parts taken from reference TRBV15 and TRBJ2-3, reads DAMVIQNPRYQVTQFGKPVTLSCSQTLNHNVMYWYQQKSSQAPKLLFHYYDKDFNNEADTPDNFQSRRPNTSFCFLDIRSPGLGDTAMYLCATSIGRDTDTQYFGPGTRLTVL.

This clonotype showed up just a few times. The CDR3 bases are TGTGCCAGCAGCTCACTAGCGCCTCGGTCTGATACGCAGTATTTT. Its protein is CASSSLAPRSDTQYF. This rearrangement joins TRBV7-2 to TRBJ2-3, with 7 nucleotides matching TRBD2. The V gene's germline CDR1 is SGHTA and CDR2 FQGNSA. V shed 4 bases and J 6 bases; nucleotides not matched to a gene: 10. CDR3 length: 15 amino acids.

This clonotype came up a few times. The J gene is TRBJ2-1, the V gene TRBV20-1; D is uncertain. The ends were cut back, 3 bases at V and 1 base at J, with 10 bases in the middle. Germline lookup yields CDR1 DFQATT and CDR2 SNEGSKA (reference sequence). This CDR3 contains 14 residues. The CDR3 region is CSARGVGSYNEQFF. CDR3 nucleotide sequence: TGCAGTGCTAGGGGTGTAGGGTCCTACAATGAGCAGTTCTTC.

The chain carries TRBV21-1 and TRBJ1-1; the table's D call of TRBD1 was not tested on the DNA. TRBV21-1 is a pseudogene. The CDR3 consists of 16 residues. This CDR3 is CASRTRRRTGRREAFF. The CDR3 coding sequence is TGTGCCAGCAGAACACGTAGGAGGACAGGGAGGCGTGAAGCTTTCTTT.

This clonotype was seen only a few times. J is TRBJ2-5 and V is TRBV29-1; no clear D gene. V dropped 5 bases and J dropped 4 bases, with 11 bases sitting between them. The length of the CDR3 is 12 residues. The germline V gene encodes CDR1 SQVTM and CDR2 ANQGSEA. The CDR3 DNA is TGCAGCGTTCATGTGGCAGTAGAGACCCAGTACTTC. Translating it yields CSVHVAVETQYF.

This clonotype has a count of ten or more. The chain is built from TRBV6-1 and TRBJ1-1, with 8 bases matching TRBD1. This CDR3 is built from 14 residues. The germline V gene has CDR1 MNHNS and CDR2 SASEGT. The junction had 4 bases not matched to a gene; V was cut back by 6 bases and J by 1 base. The chain's CDR3 is CASSLGQENTEAFF. The CDR3, as DNA: TGTGCCAGCAGCCTGGGACAGGAGAACACTGAAGCTTTCTTT.

The rearrangement links TRBV4-2 to TRBJ2-1, with 9 bases aligning to TRBD2. The length of the CDR3 is 15 residues. Trimming removed 4 bases from V and 4 bases from J; junction bases left unmatched: 5. Per the germline V gene, CDR1 is LGHNA and CDR2 is YNFKEQ. The CDR3 DNA reads as TGTGCCAGCAGCCCTGGCGGGAGGGTATACAATGAGCAGTTCTTC. This codes for CASSPGGRVYNEQFF.

V usage is TRBV7-9 and J usage is TRBJ2-1, with 8 nucleotides matching TRBD1. V was clipped by 5 bases and J by 8 bases; unmatched bases: 8. The CDR3 runs 14 residues. Germline lookup yields CDR1 SEHNR and CDR2 FQNEAQ (reference sequence). The chain's CDR3 is CASSRDRGGDEQFF. In DNA, the CDR3 is TGTGCCAGCAGCAGAGACAGGGGTGGGGATGAGCAGTTCTTC.

Worth noting for this clonotype: With a much larger clone just one base away, this may be a read error. The rearrangement uses TRBV15 and TRBJ2-5; D might be TRBD2 (5 bases). CDR1 LNHNV and CDR2 YYDKDF come from the germline V gene (reference sequence). Between the trimmed V and J ends, which lost 0 bases and 13 bases, there was a span of 24 bases. The CDR3 is 16 amino acids. The CDR3: CATSRDPDLAKNIRYF. CDR3 nucleotide sequence: TGTGCCACCAGCAGAGACCCCGATCTAGCCAAAAACATTCGGTACTTC.

This clonotype was seen many times. The chain links TRBV7-9 to TRBJ2-1, with D unresolved. The V end was cut by 3 bases, the J end by 9 bases, with 6 bases between. Germline V lookup: CDR1 SEHNR, CDR2 FQNEAQ (reference sequence). The CDR3 contains 11 residues. The CDR3 reads CASSLVGEQFF. CDR3 nucleotides: TGTGCCAGCAGCTTGGTTGGTGAGCAGTTCTTC. Combining the CDR3 with reference TRBV7-9 and TRBJ2-1 gives the whole variable domain DTGVSQNPRHKITKRGQNVTFRCDPISEHNRLYWYRQTLGQGPEFLTYFQNEAQLEKSRLLSDRFSAERPKGSFSTLEIQRTEQGDSAMYLCASSLVGEQFFGPGTRLTVL.

This clonotype was picked up a small number of times. The chain is built from TRBV5-1 and TRBJ2-3; TRBD2 matches 12 bases. CDR3 length equals 19 residues. With V trimmed by 4 bases and J by 5 bases, 17 bases remained unmatched. Germline CDR1 reads SGHRS; CDR2 reads YFSETQ. The CDR3 reads CASSTGVRTSGNLGDTQYF. In DNA, the CDR3 is TGCGCCAGCAGCACGGGGGTCCGGACTAGCGGGAATCTCGGAGATACGCAGTATTTT.

There are many counts of this clonotype. This rearrangement joins TRBV28 to TRBJ2-1; 12 positions agree with TRBD2. CDR1 and CDR2 (germline): MDHEN, SYDVKM. The CDR3 totals 14 residues. Germline trimming cut 7 bases from V and 4 bases from J; bases unmatched to any gene: 2. The CDR3 spells CASKTSGRYNEQFF. For the CDR3, the DNA is TGTGCCAGCAAGACTAGCGGGAGATACAATGAGCAGTTCTTC.

This clonotype turned up a few times. The chain has TRBV20-1 and TRBJ2-5; 11 bases match TRBD2. The length of the CDR3 is 19 residues. The germline V gene encodes CDR1 DFQATT and CDR2 SNEGSKA (reference sequence). The V gene end was trimmed by 6 bases and the J gene end by 11 bases; junction bases not matched to a gene: 29. CDR3 DNA sequence: TGCAGTGCGGGGACTAGCGGTCGGTTCCAAATGGGATCCTACAATGAGCAGTACTTC. Its protein product is CSAGTSGRFQMGSYNEQYF.

Only a few counts were recorded for this clonotype. The CDR3 DNA reads TGTGCCAGCAGTCGAGTAGCGGGTACGCAGTATTTT. Translating gives CASSRVAGTQYF. V and J are TRBV5-6 and TRBJ2-3; the match to TRBD2 covers 7 bases. CDR1 is SGHDT and CDR2 is YYEEEE in the germline V gene. The trim removed 5 bases at V and 8 bases at J, leaving 5 bases unmatched. This CDR3 is built from 12 residues.

The chain has TRBV14 and TRBJ2-1; 14 nucleotides line up with TRBD2. The length of the CDR3 is 16 residues. Germline values: CDR1 SGHDN, CDR2 FVKESK. V shed 3 bases, J shed 8 bases, and the junction held 6 bases outside the gene matches. CDR3 sequence: CASSHGLAGGIHEQFF. CDR3 DNA sequence: TGTGCCAGCAGCCACGGACTAGCGGGAGGCATCCATGAGCAGTTCTTC. The variable domain in full, with the rest retrieved from reference TRBV14 and TRBJ2-1, is EAGVTQFPSHSVIEKGQTVTLRCDPISGHDNLYWYRRVMGKEIKFLLHFVKESKQDESGMPNNRFLAERTGGTYSTLKVQPAELEDSGVYFCASSHGLAGGIHEQFFGPGTRLTVL.

This clonotype has just a few counts. The chain combines TRBV24-1 with TRBJ2-1; 8 nucleotides agree with TRBD2. The CDR3 consists of 14 residues. Germline V gives CDR1 KGHDR, CDR2 SFDVKD. The J segment lost 4 bases and the V segment lost 4 bases, leaving 2 bases of the junction unmatched. CDR3 sequence: CATSEPGGYNEQFF. The CDR3 region has the DNA TGTGCCACCAGTGAACCGGGGGGGTACAATGAGCAGTTCTTC.

Only a few counts were recorded for this clonotype. The chain is built from TRBV28 and TRBJ2-1; D not certain. This CDR3 spans 15 amino acids. Germline CDR1 MDHEN, CDR2 SYDVKM. Between the trimmed V and J ends, which lost 6 bases and 7 bases, there was a span of 19 bases. This chain's CDR3 is CASSLVVLGRNEQFF. Written as DNA, the CDR3 is TGTGCCAGCAGCCTCGTGGTTTTGGGTAGGAATGAGCAGTTCTTC.

As for this clonotype: At one of its ends the junction is not consistent with the germline gene, which may arise from a read error. The chain carries TRBV7-2 and TRBJ2-3; 8 bases are shared with TRBD2. This CDR3 region has 15 residues. CDR1 and CDR2 from the germline V gene are SGHTA and FQGNSA. In nucleotides, the CDR3 is TGTGCCAGCAGTTACAGCGGGAGAGACACAGATGCGCAGTATTTT. This codes for CASSYSGRDTDAQYF.

This clonotype was detected ten times or more. The rearrangement joins TRBV24-1 to TRBJ2-1; D is uncertain. This CDR3 has 12 amino acids. V shed 4 bases and J shed 7 bases, with 7 bases lying between them. Germline-derived CDR1 and CDR2 are KGHDR and SFDVKD. CDR3 DNA sequence: TGTGCCACCAGTGACCCCGGGAATGAGCAGTTCTTC. This translates into CATSDPGNEQFF.

This clonotype was seen a few times. The gene calls are TRBV6-4 and TRBJ2-1, with 11 bases that match TRBD2. This CDR3 contains 15 residues. The V gene end was trimmed by 3 bases and the J gene end by 11 bases; junction bases not matched to a gene: 9. Germline V gene lookup returns CDR1 MRHNA and CDR2 SNTAGT. The CDR3 DNA reads TGTGCCAGCAGTGAGTACGGGACTAGCGGCTTGCAGCAGTTCTTC. It is translated as CASSEYGTSGLQQFF.

The chain links TRBV2 to TRBJ2-5; 7 bases are shared with TRBD1. CDR1 and CDR2 from the germline V gene are SNHLY and FYNNEI. CDR3 length: 16 residues. V trimming: 6 bases; J trimming: 4 bases; junction bases outside the gene matches: 14. The CDR3 protein is CASRLFSGQSGETQYF. Here the CDR3 DNA reads TGTGCCAGCAGACTTTTTTCGGGACAGTCGGGAGAGACCCAGTACTTC.

The chain links TRBV7-8 to TRBJ2-5; the D is unclear. CDR3 length: 13 residues. Germline CDR1 and CDR2: SGHVS and FQNEAQ. Trimming left V 5 bases short and J 1 base short, with 8 bases between. CDR3 loop: CASSVQPQETQYF. The DNA for the CDR3 is TGTGCCAGCAGCGTGCAGCCCCAAGAGACCCAGTACTTC.

This clonotype was picked up one time. The rearrangement uses TRBV6-1 and TRBJ2-7; D call uncertain. Between the trimmed V and J ends, which lost 6 bases and 3 bases, there was a span of 12 bases. CDR1 is MNHNS, CDR2 SASEGT, per germline. The CDR3 totals 13 residues. Here the CDR3 reads CASRLTSDYEQYF. CDR3 DNA sequence: TGTGCCAGCAGGCTGACATCCGACTACGAGCAGTACTTC.

This chain connects TRBV2 to TRBJ1-4; D not certain. The germline V and J ends were trimmed by 7 bases and 8 bases, with 8 bases remaining between them. Germline values: CDR1 SNHLY, CDR2 FYNNEI. The CDR3 extends over 11 amino acids. Here the CDR3 reads CASNQQEKLFF. CDR3 bases: TGTGCCAGCAATCAACAGGAAAAACTGTTTTTT.

The sample holds a few counts of this clonotype. The chain recombines TRBV28 with TRBJ1-4; unclear D gene. V gave up 4 bases and J gave up 8 bases, with 14 bases separating them. The germline V gene encodes CDR1 MDHEN and CDR2 SYDVKM. The CDR3 consists of 14 residues. The CDR3 nucleotides read TGTGCCAGCAGTTCACCCCGAATGGACGAAAAACTGTTTTTT. Translated: CASSSPRMDEKLFF.

This chain connects TRBV5-5 to TRBJ1-1; D perhaps matches TRBD1 (5 bases). V lost 4 bases and J lost 4, with 14 bases in between. Germline loops: CDR1 SGHKS, CDR2 YYEKEE (reference sequence). The CDR3 totals 14 residues. This CDR3 reads CASSVARASTEAFF. DNA for the CDR3: TGTGCCAGCAGCGTTGCCAGGGCTTCCACTGAAGCTTTCTTT.

As concerns this clonotype: A read error may explain this, as a much larger clone is one base away. The rearrangement uses TRBV3-1 and TRBJ2-1, with 10 bases matching TRBD2. The last part of the DNA fits TRBJ2-7 better; the J call may be wrong. There are 15 residues in the CDR3. Germline CDR1 LGHDT, CDR2 YNNKEL (reference sequence). CDR3 nucleotide sequence: TGTGCCGGCAGCCAAGCAGCACTAGCGGGATCCGAGCAGTACTTC. Protein sequence: CAGSQAALAGSEQYF.

The genes are TRBV7-8 and TRBJ2-7; D tentatively fits TRBD1 or TRBD2 (5 bases each). CDR3 size: 14 residues. V lost 0 bases and J lost 6, with 12 bases in between. Germline V gives CDR1 SGHVS, CDR2 FQNEAQ. CDR3 sequence reads: CASSLARSGTEQYF. CDR3 in DNA: TGTGCCAGCAGCTTAGCACGGTCGGGGACCGAGCAGTACTTC.

About this clonotype: Relative to the germline gene, one junction end is altered; a read error may explain this. V gene TRBV7-2 combines with J gene TRBJ2-5; TRBD2 agrees at 7 bases. From germline, CDR1 is SGHTA and CDR2 FQGNSA. There are 14 residues in the CDR3. The CDR3 sequence is CAGSVRSGIETQYF. The CDR3 nucleotides are TGTGCCGGCAGCGTTAGGAGCGGGATAGAGACCCAGTACTTC.